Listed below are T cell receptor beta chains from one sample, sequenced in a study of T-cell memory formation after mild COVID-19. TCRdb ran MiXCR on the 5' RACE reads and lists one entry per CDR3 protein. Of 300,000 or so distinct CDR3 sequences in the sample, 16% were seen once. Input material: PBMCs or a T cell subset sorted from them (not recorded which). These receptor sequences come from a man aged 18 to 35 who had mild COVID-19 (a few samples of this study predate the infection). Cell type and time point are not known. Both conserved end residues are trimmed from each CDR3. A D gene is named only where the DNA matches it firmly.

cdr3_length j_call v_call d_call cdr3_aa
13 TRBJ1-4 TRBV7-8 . ASSPGQGLAEKLF
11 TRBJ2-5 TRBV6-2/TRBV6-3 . ASRAHSQETQY
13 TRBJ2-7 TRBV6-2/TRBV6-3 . ASSYTRGTSYEQY
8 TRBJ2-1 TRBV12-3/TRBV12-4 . ASSFNEQF
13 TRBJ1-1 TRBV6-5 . ASSYSLDSSFEAF
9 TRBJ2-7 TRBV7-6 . ASSSQGGQY
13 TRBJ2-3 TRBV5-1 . ASSLRGSGTDTQY
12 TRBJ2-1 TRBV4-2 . ASSQEGREDEQF
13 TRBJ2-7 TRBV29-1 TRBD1 SVEGLPDRVREQY
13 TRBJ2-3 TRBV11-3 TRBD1 ASSSKGAISDTQY
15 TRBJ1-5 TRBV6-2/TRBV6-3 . ASSYSMRGRGNQPQH
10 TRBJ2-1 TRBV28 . ASNSRGNEQF
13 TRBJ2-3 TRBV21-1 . ASSPLGTTTDTQY
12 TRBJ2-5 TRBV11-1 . ASSFGVRGETQY
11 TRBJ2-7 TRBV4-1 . ASSQTASYEQY
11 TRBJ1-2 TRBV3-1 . ASSQAAPGGYT
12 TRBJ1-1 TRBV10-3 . AISPSAENTEAF
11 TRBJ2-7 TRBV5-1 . ASSLQGGNEQY
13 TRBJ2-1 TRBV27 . ASSLEGTPYNEQF
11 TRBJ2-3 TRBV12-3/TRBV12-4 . ASSGLDTDTQY
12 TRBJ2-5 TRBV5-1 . ASSPDRQEETQY
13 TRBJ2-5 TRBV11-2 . ASSHLGRGQETQY
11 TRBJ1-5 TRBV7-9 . ASAEQGYQPQH
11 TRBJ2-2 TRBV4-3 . ASSQEEVGELF
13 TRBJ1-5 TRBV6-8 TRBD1 ASSYETGGHQPQH
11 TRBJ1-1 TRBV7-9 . ASSYPMNTEAF
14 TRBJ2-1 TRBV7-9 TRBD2 AIATSGGPRANEQF
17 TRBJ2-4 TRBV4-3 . ASSQDYVSGTLAKNIQY
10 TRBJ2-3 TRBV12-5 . ASAHISDTQY
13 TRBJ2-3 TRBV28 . ASSRTAVGTDTQY
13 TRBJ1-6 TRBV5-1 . ASSGGDGTSSALH
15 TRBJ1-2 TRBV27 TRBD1 ASSEFRAGGEGYGYT
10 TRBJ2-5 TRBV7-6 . ASSLGGATQY
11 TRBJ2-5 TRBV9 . ASSAGNRETQY
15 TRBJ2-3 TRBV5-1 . ASSLVGGLGSTDTQY
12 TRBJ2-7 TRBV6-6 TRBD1 ASSYSGTGFEQY
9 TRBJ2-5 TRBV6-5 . ASNQGSTQY
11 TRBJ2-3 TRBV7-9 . ASRKSGTDTQY
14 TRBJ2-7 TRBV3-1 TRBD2 ASSDHYRLAAGEQY